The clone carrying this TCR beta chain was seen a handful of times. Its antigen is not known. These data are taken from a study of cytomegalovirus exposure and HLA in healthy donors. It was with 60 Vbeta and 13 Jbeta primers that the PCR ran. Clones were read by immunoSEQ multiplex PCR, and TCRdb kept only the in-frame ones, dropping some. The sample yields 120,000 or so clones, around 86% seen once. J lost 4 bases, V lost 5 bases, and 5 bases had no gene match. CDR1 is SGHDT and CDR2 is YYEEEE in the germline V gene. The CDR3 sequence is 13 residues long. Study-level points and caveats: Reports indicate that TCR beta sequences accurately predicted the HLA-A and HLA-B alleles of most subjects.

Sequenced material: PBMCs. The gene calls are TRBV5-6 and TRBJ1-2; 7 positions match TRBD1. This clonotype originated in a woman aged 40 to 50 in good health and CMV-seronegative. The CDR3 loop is CASRMDRFYGYTF. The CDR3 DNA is TGTGCCAGCAGGATGGACAGGTTCTATGGCTACACCTTC.